This TCR beta chain was identified during a study of CD8+ T cells in alopecia areata. This CDR3 has 13 residues. Germline CDR1 SGHTA, CDR2 FQGNSA. The V end was cut by 5 bases, the J end by 5 bases, with 12 bases between. Extracted RNA was reverse transcribed, and the resulting cDNA served as sequencing template. Sequencing used immunoSEQ multiplex PCR; TCRdb keeps in-frame clones, though not all of them. The sample includes 200,000 to 250,000 clones, around 43% of them seen just once. Sample treatment: oral pan-JAK inhibitor, 5-10 mg twice daily. Broader study findings: In lesional scalp, particularly from alopecia totalis/universalis, clonality was higher than in normal scalp.

On this clone: Its antigen is currently unknown.

The sequenced sample was CD4+ T cells sorted from blood, obtained at approximately week 36, from a patient treated with tofacitinib. The V call is TRBV7-2, the J call TRBJ1-2; D is unclear. The receptor was isolated from a human donor with alopecia areata. CDR3 DNA sequence: TGTGCCAGCAGCCCCGGGGAGAGATATGGCTACACCTTC. As protein: CASSPGERYGYTF.